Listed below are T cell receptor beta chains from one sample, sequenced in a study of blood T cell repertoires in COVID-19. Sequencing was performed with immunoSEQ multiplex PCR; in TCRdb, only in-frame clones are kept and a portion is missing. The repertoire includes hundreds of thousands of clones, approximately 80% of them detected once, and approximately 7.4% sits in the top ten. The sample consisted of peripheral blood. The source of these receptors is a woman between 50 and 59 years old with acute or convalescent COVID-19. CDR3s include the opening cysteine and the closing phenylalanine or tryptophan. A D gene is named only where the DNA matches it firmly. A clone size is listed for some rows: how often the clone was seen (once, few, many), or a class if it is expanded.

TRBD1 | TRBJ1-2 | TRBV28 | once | CASSSPGTVTYGYTF | TGTGCCAGCAGTTCCCCCGGGACAGTAACCTATGGCTACACCTTC
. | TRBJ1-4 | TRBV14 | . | CASSRHQGSGNEKLFF | TGTGCCAGCAGCCGACATCAGGGGTCGGGTAATGAAAAACTGTTTTTT
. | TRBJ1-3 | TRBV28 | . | CASSLRAVRAGNTIYF | TGTGCCAGCAGTTTGCGAGCAGTCAGGGCGGGAAACACCATATATTTT
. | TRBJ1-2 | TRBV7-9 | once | CASSFPTGRAETLYGYTF | TGTGCCAGCAGCTTCCCCACTGGGCGGGCCGAAACCTTATATGGCTACACCTTC
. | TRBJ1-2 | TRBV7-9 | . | CASSVDQGHGYTF | TGTGCCAGCAGCGTGGATCAGGGCCATGGCTACACCTTC
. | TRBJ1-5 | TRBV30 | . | CAWAGQATGQPQHF | TGTGCCTGGGCTGGGCAGGCCACCGGTCAGCCCCAGCATTTT
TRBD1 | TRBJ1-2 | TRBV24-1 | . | CATSDVRDRGYGYTF | TGTGCCACCAGTGATGTCAGAGACAGGGGCTATGGCTACACCTTC
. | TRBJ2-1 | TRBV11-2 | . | CASRPPGSGSYNEQFF | TGTGCCAGCAGACCCCCCGGAAGCGGCTCCTACAATGAGCAGTTCTTC
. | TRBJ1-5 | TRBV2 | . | CASRSGAQPQHF | TGTGCCAGCCGTTCAGGGGCTCAGCCCCAGCATTTT
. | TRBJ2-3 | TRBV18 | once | CASSPGDSYTDTQYF | TGTGCCAGCTCCCCCGGCGACAGCTACACAGATACGCAGTATTTT
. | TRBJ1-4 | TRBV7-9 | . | CASSHTTAHLEKLFF | TGTGCCAGCAGCCATACGACAGCCCACCTCGAAAAACTGTTTTTT
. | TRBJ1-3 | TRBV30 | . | CAWSRSGNTIYF | TGTGCCTGGAGCCGGTCTGGAAACACCATATATTTT
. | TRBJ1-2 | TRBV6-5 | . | CASSSPSTGLDGYTF | TGTGCCAGCAGTTCCCCTTCCACAGGATTGGATGGCTACACCTTC
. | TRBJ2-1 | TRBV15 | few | CATSRVPNREHEQFF | TGTGCCACCAGCAGAGTTCCGAACAGGGAACATGAGCAGTTCTTC
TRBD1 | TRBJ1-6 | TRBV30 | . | CAWTSSYGTGDNSPLHF | TGTGCCTGGACCAGTAGTTATGGGACAGGGGATAATTCACCCCTCCACTTT
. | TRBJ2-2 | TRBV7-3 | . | CASSTALAGELFF | TGTGCCAGCAGCACCGCACTAGCCGGGGAGCTGTTTTTT